This passage covers 24 T cell receptor beta chains from one sample sequenced in a study of T cell responses to AZD1222 COVID-19 vaccine. The assay was immunoSEQ multiplex PCR, and TCRdb's table has in-frame clones only and misses some. Here the sample spans some 170,000 clones, about 88% being singletons. Sample: peripheral blood, taken on day 0 of AZD1222 vaccination. These receptors came from an adult in good health.

The V call is TRBV15, the J call TRBJ1-2; weak D call: TRBD1 (6 bases). The ends were cut back, 1 base at V and 8 bases at J, with 23 bases in the middle. Germline loops: CDR1 LNHNV, CDR2 YYDKDF (reference sequence). The CDR3 has 17 amino acids. CDR3: CATSRGVPISGAGGYTF. The CDR3, as DNA: TGTGCCACCAGCAGAGGGGTCCCCATCTCAGGGGCGGGAGGCTACACCTTC.

This clone came up once. J is TRBJ1-6 and V is TRBV7-3; the D gene is possibly TRBD1 (6 bases). This CDR3 comprises 14 residues. The V end was cut by 5 bases, the J end by 9 bases, with 14 bases between. Germline V CDR1 and CDR2: SGHTA, FQGTGA. The CDR3, as DNA: TGTGCCAGCAGCCCTACAGGGAGCGGTTCACCCCTCCACTTT. Its translation: CASSPTGSGSPLHF.

The gene calls are TRBV15 and TRBJ2-1; 11 bases fit TRBD2. The CDR3 is made up of 14 amino acids. Trimming took 6 bases from V and 7 from J; bases not matched to a gene: 5. Germline loops: CDR1 LNHNV, CDR2 YYDKDF (reference sequence). CDR3 nucleotide sequence: TGTGCCACCAGGACGATAGCGGGGGGGAATGAGCAGTTCTTC. Amino acid sequence: CATRTIAGGNEQFF.

V is TRBV5-1 and J is TRBJ2-6; D gene uncertain. Trimming pared 0 bases from V and 2 bases from J, leaving 6 bases between. The V gene's germline CDR1 is SGHRS and CDR2 YFSETQ. The CDR3 consists of 15 residues. This chain's CDR3 is CASSLGGTGANVLTF. The CDR3, as DNA: TGCGCCAGCAGCTTGGGGGGTACTGGGGCCAACGTCCTGACTTTC.

The chain links TRBV5-1 to TRBJ2-4; D is unresolved. The CDR3 loop spans 16 amino acids. CDR1 and CDR2 (germline): SGHRS, YFSETQ. V was shortened by 0 bases and J by 2 bases, with 12 bases between the two germline ends. The CDR3 loop is CASSLEGRGTKNIQYF. CDR3 coding DNA: TGCGCCAGCAGCTTGGAGGGCCGTGGGACCAAAAACATTCAGTACTTC.

This chain connects TRBV11-2 to TRBJ1-3; no firm D call. The CDR3 extends over 14 amino acids. CDR1 SGHAT and CDR2 FQNNGV come from the germline V gene. V was pared by 1 base and J by 4 bases, with 8 bases between. The CDR3 loop is CASSLGSLGNTIYF. The CDR3 nucleotides read TGTGCCAGCAGCTTAGGTAGTCTGGGAAACACCATATATTTT.

The genes are TRBV3-1 (or the pseudogene TRBV3-2) and TRBJ2-5; D is undetermined. V was clipped by 1 base and J by 5 bases, with 5 bases between them. Germline-derived CDR1 and CDR2 are LGHDT and YNNKEL (reference sequence). The CDR3 is 12 amino acids. The DNA of the CDR3 is TGTGCCAGCAGCCAAGTAAGGGAGACCCAGTACTTC. This encodes CASSQVRETQYF.

This sequence joins TRBV12-3 or TRBV12-4 and TRBJ2-5; no reliable D call. The CDR3 sequence is 13 residues long. The V end lost 4 bases, the J end lost 0 bases, and 6 bases lay between the germline ends. In nucleotides, the CDR3 is TGTGCCAGCAGTTCCACGAACCAAGAGACCCAGTACTTC. Protein product: CASSSTNQETQYF.

This clone was recorded a few times. This chain uses TRBV2 with TRBJ1-2, with unresolved D. CDR1 SNHLY and CDR2 FYNNEI come from the germline V gene. The CDR3 consists of 12 residues. The germline V and J ends were trimmed by 8 bases and 9 bases, with 16 bases remaining between them. DNA of the CDR3: TGTGCCAGCCAGCCTGAATCTATCCGCTACACCTTC. This codes for CASQPESIRYTF.

The chain joins TRBV18 to TRBJ1-5; D unresolved. Germline lookup yields CDR1 KGHSH and CDR2 LQKENI. The CDR3 totals 14 residues. The germline V and J ends were trimmed by 3 bases and 4 bases, with 10 bases remaining between them. This CDR3 is CASSPDGLNQPQHF. The CDR3 nucleotides read TGTGCCAGCTCACCGGACGGATTAAATCAGCCCCAGCATTTT. The variable domain in full, with the rest retrieved from reference TRBV18 and TRBJ1-5, is NAGVMQNPRHLVRRRGQEARLRCSPMKGHSHVYWYRQLPEEGLKFMVYLQKENIIDESGMPKERFSAEFPKEGPSILRIQQVVRGDSAAYFCASSPDGLNQPQHFGDGTRLSIL.

The rearrangement joins TRBV6-5 to TRBJ1-3; 7 bases fit TRBD1. From germline, CDR1 is MNHEY and CDR2 SVGAGI. The trim removed 6 bases at V and 1 base at J, leaving 3 bases unmatched. CDR3 length equals 14 residues. CDR3 residues: CASRPQGSGNTIYF. The CDR3 coding sequence is TGTGCCAGCAGACCACAGGGGTCTGGAAACACCATATATTTT.

The rearrangement links TRBV6-2 or TRBV6-3 to TRBJ2-2; no clear D. The CDR3 totals 13 residues. CDR1 MNHEY and CDR2 SVGEGT come from the germline V gene. With 4 bases removed from V and 6 bases from J, the gap between germline ends came to 9 bases. The chain's CDR3 is CASSWAWAGELFF. CDR3 DNA: TGTGCCAGCAGTTGGGCATGGGCCGGGGAGCTGTTTTTT.

The gene calls are TRBV15 and TRBJ2-3; D unresolved. There are 14 residues in the CDR3. Germline V gene data show CDR1 as LNHNV and CDR2 as YYDKDF (reference sequence). V lost 3 bases, J lost 3 bases, and 10 bases lay in between. CDR3 in DNA: TGTGCCACCAGCAGGGCCGATAGGACAGATACGCAGTATTTT. Translated: CATSRADRTDTQYF.

The V gene is TRBV7-2, the J gene TRBJ2-3; TRBD2 agrees at 7 bases. CDR1 and CDR2 from the germline V gene are SGHTA and FQGNSA. The CDR3 totals 16 residues. V lost 5 bases, J lost 0 bases, and 8 bases stayed unmatched. The CDR3 DNA reads TGTGCCAGCAGCCTTGGGGGGAGGGGAAGCACAGATACGCAGTATTTT. Protein product: CASSLGGRGSTDTQYF.

The chain combines TRBV5-1 with TRBJ2-2, with D perhaps TRBD1 (5 bases). V was shortened by 4 bases and J by 0 bases, with 10 bases between the two germline ends. The CDR3 covers 15 residues. The germline CDR1 and CDR2 sequences are SGHRS and YFSETQ. CDR3 loop: CASSRGKPNTGELFF. The DNA of the CDR3 is TGCGCCAGCAGCAGGGGTAAGCCGAACACCGGGGAGCTGTTTTTT.

The rearrangement joins TRBV5-1 to TRBJ1-4; TRBD1 might be the D (6 bases). V lost 0 bases and J lost 9, with 15 bases in between. Germline-derived CDR1 and CDR2 are SGHRS and YFSETQ. The CDR3 spans 15 residues. CDR3 nucleotide sequence: TGCGCCAGCAGCTTGGGGACAGAAGTCGATCAAAAACTGTTTTTT. Protein product: CASSLGTEVDQKLFF.

The chain uses TRBV19 and TRBJ1-6, with D tentatively TRBD1 (5 bases). V lost 5 bases and J lost 3, with 20 bases in between. Germline loops: CDR1 LNHDA, CDR2 SQIVND (reference sequence). CDR3 length: 18 amino acids. The CDR3 DNA is TGTGCCAGTAGTTCTAACTTCGGGGGAATAGGCTATAATTCACCCCTCCACTTT. Protein product: CASSSNFGGIGYNSPLHF.

This clone has just one count. The chain is built from TRBV2 and TRBJ2-3, with TRBD1 matching 10 bases. There are 16 residues in the CDR3. Germline V CDR1 and CDR2: SNHLY, FYNNEI. Germline trimming cut 5 bases from V and 1 base from J; bases unmatched to any gene: 6. CDR3 protein: CASSRDRGFGTDTQYF. The CDR3 DNA sequence: TGTGCCAGCAGTAGGGACAGGGGCTTTGGCACAGATACGCAGTATTTT.

The chain combines TRBV19 with TRBJ1-2; D gene uncertain. Germline values: CDR1 LNHDA, CDR2 SQIVND (reference sequence). There are 16 residues in the CDR3. V gave up 6 bases and J gave up 3 bases, with 20 bases separating them. The CDR3 reads CASSILFEASDYGYTF. In DNA form, the CDR3 reads TGTGCCAGTAGCATTCTTTTTGAGGCGTCGGACTATGGCTACACCTTC.

This sequence joins TRBV14 and TRBJ1-1; D may be TRBD1 (5 bases). Germline-derived CDR1 and CDR2 are SGHDN and FVKESK. The V end was cut by 0 bases, the J end by 2 bases, with 10 bases between. This CDR3 comprises 15 residues. CDR3 region: CASSQERGLNTEAFF. CDR3 coding DNA: TGTGCCAGCAGCCAAGAAAGGGGACTAAACACTGAAGCTTTCTTT. Complete variable domain (other parts from reference TRBV14 and TRBJ1-1): EAGVTQFPSHSVIEKGQTVTLRCDPISGHDNLYWYRRVMGKEIKFLLHFVKESKQDESGMPNNRFLAERTGGTYSTLKVQPAELEDSGVYFCASSQERGLNTEAFFGQGTRLTVV.

This sequence joins TRBV19 and TRBJ2-5; tentative D call: TRBD1 (7 bases). V dropped 6 bases and J dropped 5 bases, with 16 bases sitting between them. This CDR3 is built from 14 residues. Germline-derived CDR1 and CDR2 are LNHDA and SQIVND (reference sequence). The CDR3 reads CASRPGGSGETQYF. CDR3 nucleotide sequence: TGTGCCAGTAGGCCAGGGGGGTCGGGGGAGACCCAGTACTTC.

A word on this clone: The same CDR3 also results from other DNA sequences found in this sample. The chain is built from TRBV20-1 and TRBJ1-2, with D tentatively TRBD1 (5 bases). The CDR3 covers 11 residues. Germline assignment: CDR1 DFQATT and CDR2 SNEGSKA (reference sequence). V lost 6 bases and J lost 5, with 10 bases in between. The DNA of the CDR3 is TGCAGTGCCAGGGAAGATTATGGCTACACCTTC. It specifies CSAREDYGYTF.

The V gene is TRBV5-6, the J gene TRBJ2-1; 8 bases agree with TRBD2. The CDR3 spans 12 residues. J was trimmed by 16 bases and V by 3 bases; bases with no gene match: 9. Looked up from germline, CDR1 is SGHDT and CDR2 is YYEEEE. CDR3 sequence: CASSSLAGLGFF. The CDR3 nucleotides are TGTGCCAGCAGCTCCTTAGCGGGACTTGGATTCTTC.

The V and J genes are TRBV5-4 and TRBJ1-4; 10 bases are a match to TRBD1. The CDR3 length is 15 residues. V shed 4 bases and J 3 bases; nucleotides not matched to a gene: 3. The V gene's germline CDR1 is SGHNT and CDR2 YYREEE (reference sequence). CDR3 sequence: CASSQGQGPNEKLFF. The CDR3 region has the DNA TGTGCCAGCAGCCAGGGACAGGGGCCTAATGAAAAACTGTTTTTT.